This TCR beta chain derives from a study of PD-L1 blockade in urothelial cancer (dated by TCRdb to the late 2010s). In the study overall: Therapy was started in about 2014 for all patients, and atezolizumab 1,200 mg was administered intravenously every 3 weeks. The study, an exploratory multi-omic analysis, examined somatic, immune and clinical correlates of response to PD-L1 blockade with atezolizumab in urothelial cancer. Blood samples yielded a median of around 150,000 T cells and tens of thousands of unique TCRs, with median clonality 0.080. TCR sequencing covered pretreatment tumor samples and matched, serially collected peripheral blood taken before and after atezolizumab treatment. In the same patients who had TCR sequencing, pretreatment tumors also underwent whole exome sequencing and RNA sequencing. Fewer than ten patients reached durable clinical benefit, while some 21 patients did not. Blood samples were analyzed 3 weeks after the start of treatment (second dose) and 6 weeks after the start of treatment. Durable clinical benefit was defined as a progression-free survival longer than 6 months, and TCR features were additionally tested against progression-free survival and overall survival. Patients had an ECOG performance status of 0 or 1 and had received between 0 and 3 prior chemotherapy regimens. Pretreatment blood TCR-seq was available for twenty-nine patients, at least one posttreatment blood collection was obtained for approximately 25 patients, and tumor TCR-seq was available for approximately 25 patients. About 90% of the 29 patients were males with bladder-origin urothelial cancer, and 18 of 29 reported a prior smoking history. Points the paper makes about the study in general: Among patients with durable benefit, tumor-associated TCR clones showed greater expansion in peripheral blood 3 weeks after treatment started (n = 22, p = 0.022). Improved progression-free and overall survival was associated with having pretreatment peripheral blood TCR clonality below the median. Because of the small sample size (n of about 30) and the many exploratory analyses performed, the results are intended to be regarded as hypothesis-generating.

The CDR3 goes from the cysteine to the phenylalanine over 16 residues. Only the CDR3 DNA stays, 48 bases, in frame from base 1. V is clipped by 4 bases and J by 7 bases, and the sequence between their germline boundaries is 20 bases long. In the germline V gene, CDR1 corresponds to SGHRS and CDR2 to YFSETQ. A total of roughly 30 patients with locally advanced or metastatic urothelial carcinoma, treated at Memorial Sloan Kettering on a trial protocol, made up the cohort. Peripheral blood mononuclear cells were collected pretreatment and during treatment, with between 1 and 8 total time points per patient. The Qiagen DNeasy Blood extraction kit was used to purify genomic DNA from total PBMCs and tumor samples. Collected pretreatment and during treatment, PBMCs were isolated and stored as previously described. Comments on this clone: Its antigen specificity is not known. Per-nucleotide qualities are absent, and no much larger clonotype sits a single base away.

Synthetic TCR analog templates were spiked into each PCR to estimate absolute template abundance from read counts. The immunoSEQ assay was used to amplify TCRbeta CDR3 regions from genomic DNA with bias-controlled V and J gene primers. Sequencing of rearranged TCRbeta segments was performed at approximately 20X coverage. In the original analysis: Sequencing errors were corrected by clustering and CDR3s were annotated against IMGT to assign V, D and J genes. Out-of-frame and stop-codon sequences were excluded, and only productive TCRbeta rearrangements were used in downstream analyses. Clonality was computed as one minus Shannon entropy normalized by the log of the number of unique productive sequences. Fisher's exact test with Benjamini-Hochberg correction, using a cutoff of adjusted p below 0.01, was how clones that differed between time points or between blood and tumor were identified. TCRdb obtained this table from immuneACCESS and retained in-frame rearrangements with V and J assigned. These tables miss some clones; where compared with another copy, unresolved V genes account for less than half of the shortfall, and the remainder is unexplained. V and J calls and clone size are those listed in that table; D and trimming were worked out from the DNA. A total of 35,000 to 40,000 clones appear in this sample, 75% to 95% of them only once. The ten top clones hold about 9% of the sample.

Rearrangement joined TRBV5-1 to TRBJ1-4, with no D gene named confidently. The TCR was taken from a man in his 70s with urothelial cancer. The sequencing used PBMCs, collected around atezolizumab (anti-PD-L1) treatment. The CDR3 in this case is CASSPTDSRGSEKLFF. The sequenced DNA is TGCGCCAGCAGCCCGACGGACTCAAGAGGAAGTGAAAAACTGTTTTTT.